These 31 T cell receptor beta chains originate from one sample sequenced in a study of CXCR3-negative and CXCR3-positive naive CD8 T cells. UMI-labeled 5' RACE yielded the TRB cDNA libraries. TCRdb re-called the 5' RACE reads and shows each CDR3 protein once, DNA omitted. Reported are 45,000 or so distinct CDR3 sequences; the ten largest clones contain about 10%. Source material: memory CD8+ T cells from blood. The receptors originated from a human donor in good health. Some clones in this sample may be carry-over from other donors' samples.

The CDR3 loop reads CASSQINEKLFF. The chain joins TRBV4-2 to TRBJ1-4. The CDR3 spans 12 residues. Germline V CDR1 and CDR2: LGHNA, YNFKEQ.

This chain links TRBV12-3 or TRBV12-4 with TRBJ1-4; TCRdb picks TRBD1, but there is no DNA to check that call. The CDR3 loop spans 16 amino acids. This chain's CDR3 is CASRLTIGTGDEKLFF.

The genes are TRBV7-3 and TRBJ2-7; TCRdb designates TRBD1, a call that cannot be tested without DNA. The CDR3 has 16 amino acids. Germline CDR1 is SGHTA and CDR2 is FQGTGA. The CDR3 here is CASSSEGESGSYEQYF.

The chain recombines TRBV6-2 or TRBV6-3 with TRBJ2-1; TCRdb names TRBD2, which stays unverified in the absence of DNA. The CDR3 is 15 amino acids. Looked up from germline, CDR1 is MNHEY and CDR2 is SVGEGT. The CDR3 loop is CASSRVAGEYNEQFF.

V and J are TRBV4-1 and TRBJ1-1. There are 12 residues in the CDR3. Germline V lookup: CDR1 MGHRA, CDR2 YSYEKL. CDR3 sequence: CASSQTSTEAFF.

V and J are TRBV7-9 and TRBJ1-1. Germline V CDR1 and CDR2: SEHNR, FQNEAQ (reference sequence). The CDR3 totals 13 residues. The CDR3: CASSLEPQVEAFF. Full variable domain (missing parts from reference TRBV7-9 and TRBJ1-1): DTGVSQNPRHKITKRGQNVTFRCDPISEHNRLYWYRQTLGQGPEFLTYFQNEAQLEKSRLLSDRFSAERPKGSFSTLEIQRTEQGDSAMYLCASSLEPQVEAFFGQGTRLTVV.

The chain's CDR3 is CASSFDRGGPDTQYF. The chain links TRBV6-2 or TRBV6-3 to TRBJ2-3; without DNA, the TCRdb call of TRBD1 cannot be checked. Germline CDR1 and CDR2: MNHEY and SVGEGT. This CDR3 is 15 amino acids long.

J is TRBJ2-1 and V is TRBV9; TCRdb names TRBD1, which stays unverified in the absence of DNA. The CDR3 has 12 residues. Germline V gives CDR1 SGDLS, CDR2 YYNGEE. CDR3 protein: CASSVGTTEQFF. The full variable domain, in which reference TRBV9 and TRBJ2-1 provide the parts outside the CDR3, is DSGVTQTPKHLITATGQRVTLRCSPRSGDLSVYWYQQSLDQGLQFLIQYYNGEERAKGNILERFSAQQFPDLHSELNLSSLELGDSALYFCASSVGTTEQFFGPGTRLTVL.

The J gene is TRBJ2-7, the V gene TRBV5-1; the D call from TCRdb, TRBD2, cannot be confirmed without DNA. The CDR3 totals 13 residues. CDR1 SGHRS and CDR2 YFSETQ come from the germline V gene. The CDR3 sequence: CASSLRDGDVQYF.

The chain has TRBV20-1 and TRBJ1-1; TCRdb lists TRBD1, though no DNA is available to test this call. This CDR3 comprises 13 residues. Per germline, CDR1 DFQATT and CDR2 SNEGSKA (reference sequence). CDR3 region: CSLKRVADTEAFF.

This chain connects TRBV7-9 to TRBJ2-3; TCRdb indicates TRBD2, and absent DNA this call remains unverified. Germline CDR1 and CDR2: SEHNR and FQNEAQ (reference sequence). There are 15 residues in the CDR3. CDR3 in amino acids: CASSFPIGAIDTQYF.

The rearrangement joins TRBV7-9 to TRBJ2-7; the TCRdb D gene call, TRBD1, has no DNA to confirm it. CDR1 SEHNR and CDR2 FQNEAQ come from the germline V gene (reference sequence). The CDR3 has 16 amino acids. This CDR3 is CASSLIPGTDNYEQYF.

CDR3 region: CASSIYLGGGELFF. V and J are TRBV19 and TRBJ2-2. Germline values: CDR1 LNHDA, CDR2 SQIVND (reference sequence). The CDR3 consists of 14 residues.

The genes are TRBV20-1 and TRBJ2-1; TCRdb proposes TRBD2, but this gene call is untestable without DNA. This CDR3 spans 17 amino acids. Germline lookup yields CDR1 DFQATT and CDR2 SNEGSKA (reference sequence). The CDR3 is CSARVGLAGVAYNEQFF.

CDR3: CASSQDSGAEAFF. The rearrangement joins TRBV4-1 to TRBJ1-1; TCRdb lists TRBD1, though no DNA is available to test this call. This CDR3 spans 13 amino acids. Germline assignment: CDR1 MGHRA and CDR2 YSYEKL.

The CDR3: CSVSRGGATDTQYF. The chain uses TRBV29-1 and TRBJ2-3; TCRdb returns TRBD1, unconfirmable since there is no DNA. The CDR3 has 14 residues. The germline gives CDR1 SQVTM, CDR2 ANQGSEA.

V gene TRBV29-1 combines with J gene TRBJ2-1. The CDR3 is made up of 13 amino acids. CDR1 is SQVTM, CDR2 ANQGSEA, per germline. The CDR3 loop is CSVAGGSYNEQFF.

The rearrangement joins TRBV6-6 to TRBJ1-1. The CDR3 loop spans 14 amino acids. Germline CDR1 reads MNHNY; CDR2 reads SVGAGI (reference sequence). CDR3 sequence reads: CAIPGLPGGTEAFF.

V gene TRBV14 combines with J gene TRBJ1-2; absent DNA, TCRdb's TRBD1 call cannot be checked. Germline CDR1 reads SGHDN; CDR2 reads FVKESK. CDR3 length: 15 amino acids. CDR3 in amino acids: CASSLAGTAVYGYTF.

The gene calls are TRBV12-3 or TRBV12-4 and TRBJ2-1; the D call from TCRdb, TRBD2, cannot be confirmed without DNA. This CDR3 is built from 17 residues. The CDR3: CASSLVRTEIGRNEQFF.

This rearrangement joins TRBV13 to TRBJ1-5. The V gene's germline CDR1 is PRHDT and CDR2 FYEKMQ (reference sequence). CDR3 size: 14 residues. The CDR3 spells CASSRGLSNQPQHF.

V usage is TRBV12-3 or TRBV12-4 and J usage is TRBJ1-4; absent DNA, TCRdb's TRBD1 call cannot be checked. The CDR3 has 16 residues. The CDR3 spells CASSSWTGGEDEKLFF.

The chain joins TRBV28 to TRBJ2-7; TCRdb lists TRBD1, though no DNA is available to test this call. From germline, CDR1 is MDHEN and CDR2 SYDVKM. The CDR3 runs to 18 residues. The CDR3 region is CASSPPTTGGPRSYEQYF.

J is TRBJ1-4 and V is TRBV4-1. CDR1 MGHRA and CDR2 YSYEKL come from the germline V gene. This CDR3 has 15 amino acids. CDR3 region: CASSQEPTMEEKLFF.

This chain connects TRBV10-2 to TRBJ2-7; TCRdb designates TRBD1, a call that cannot be tested without DNA. Looked up from germline, CDR1 is WSHSY and CDR2 is SAAADI. The CDR3 runs 14 residues. The chain's CDR3 is CASSRSQGTSEQYF.

The chain combines TRBV7-2 with TRBJ1-5; TCRdb names TRBD1, which stays unverified in the absence of DNA. The germline V gene encodes CDR1 SGHTA and CDR2 FQGNSA. The CDR3 spans 14 residues. The CDR3 protein is CASSPLLSNQPQHF.

The rearrangement uses TRBV7-9 and TRBJ2-2; no DNA is available, so the TRBD1 call from TCRdb remains unchecked. Germline V gives CDR1 SEHNR, CDR2 FQNEAQ (reference sequence). The CDR3 is made up of 14 amino acids. The CDR3 loop is CASTPGVNTGELFF.

The chain is built from TRBV4-2 and TRBJ2-7; the D gene TCRdb calls, TRBD2, cannot be checked with no DNA. Germline CDR1 and CDR2: LGHNA and YNFKEQ. The CDR3 length is 15 residues. CDR3 amino acids: CASSQVKGLAHEQYF.

This chain's CDR3 is CASSWGSLAKNIQYF. The V gene is TRBV14, the J gene TRBJ2-4; TCRdb gives TRBD1 as the D gene, but with no DNA this cannot be confirmed. The CDR3 runs to 15 residues. Germline values: CDR1 SGHDN, CDR2 FVKESK. Full variable domain (rest looked up from reference TRBV14 and TRBJ2-4): EAGVTQFPSHSVIEKGQTVTLRCDPISGHDNLYWYRRVMGKEIKFLLHFVKESKQDESGMPNNRFLAERTGGTYSTLKVQPAELEDSGVYFCASSWGSLAKNIQYFGAGTRLSVL.

The J gene is TRBJ1-3, the V gene TRBV20-1. The CDR3 length is 16 residues. Germline CDR1 DFQATT, CDR2 SNEGSKA (reference sequence). The CDR3: CSARVARPNSGNTIYF.

This sequence joins TRBV4-3 and TRBJ1-1; TCRdb gives TRBD1 as the D gene, but with no DNA this cannot be confirmed. CDR3 length: 15 amino acids. Germline loops: CDR1 LGHNA, CDR2 YSLEER. The CDR3: CASSQDRGSDTEAFF.